This T cell receptor beta chain was sequenced during a study of T cells after yellow fever vaccination. Overall study: The SMART-Seq v4 Ultra Low Input method served to prepare the low-cell-number fractions.

Trimming left V 2 bases short and J 2 bases short, with 10 bases between. In germline, CDR1 is SGHTA, CDR2 FQGNSA. This CDR3 is 14 amino acids long. Study-level results: Weaker, the secondary response peaked sooner, at day 5 versus 15. A limited proportion of clonotypes was detected within both the CD4 and CD8 compartments. Post-booster repertoires again held most primary-vaccination clones (roughly 96% CD4, around 90% CD8).

This clonotype was counted a few times. What it binds is not known. TCRdb called the 5' RACE reads again in MiXCR, with one record for every CDR3 protein. The table records some 400,000 distinct CDR3 sequences, about 6.2% of them present only once. V is TRBV7-2 and J is TRBJ2-7, with D possibly being TRBD2 (6 bases). Sequencing was performed on PBMCs, taken 5 days after the yellow fever booster vaccination. The source is a man in his thirties or forties who received the YFV17D yellow fever vaccine. The CDR3 DNA sequence: TGTGCCAGCAGCTTACAGGGACTCACCTACGAGCAGTACTTC. As protein: CASSLQGLTYEQYF.